This T cell receptor beta chain was sequenced during a study of beta chain features in type 1 diabetes. Every bit of the isolated RNA underwent reverse transcription, so sequencing read expressed TCRB transcripts. Here immunoSEQ multiplex PCR was the method, and the copy in TCRdb shows in-frame clones only, minus some. The sample shows 160,000 or so clones, just over 9% of them seen only once. The CDR3 is 13 amino acids. V lost 2 bases, J lost 8 bases, and 2 bases stayed unmatched. Germline values: CDR1 MNHNY, CDR2 SVGAGI (reference sequence). Findings and caveats of the study: PCR might preferentially amplify shorter templates, equally in patients and controls.

A few counts support this clone. The antigen remains undetermined. This receptor was identified in a woman aged 18-29 years in good health. What was sequenced was central memory CD4+ T cells from blood. The J gene is TRBJ1-4, the V gene TRBV6-6, with 7 positions matching TRBD1. CDR3 nucleotide sequence: TGTGCCAGCAGTTACAGGGGGCGGGAAAAACTGTTTTTT. It is translated as CASSYRGREKLFF.